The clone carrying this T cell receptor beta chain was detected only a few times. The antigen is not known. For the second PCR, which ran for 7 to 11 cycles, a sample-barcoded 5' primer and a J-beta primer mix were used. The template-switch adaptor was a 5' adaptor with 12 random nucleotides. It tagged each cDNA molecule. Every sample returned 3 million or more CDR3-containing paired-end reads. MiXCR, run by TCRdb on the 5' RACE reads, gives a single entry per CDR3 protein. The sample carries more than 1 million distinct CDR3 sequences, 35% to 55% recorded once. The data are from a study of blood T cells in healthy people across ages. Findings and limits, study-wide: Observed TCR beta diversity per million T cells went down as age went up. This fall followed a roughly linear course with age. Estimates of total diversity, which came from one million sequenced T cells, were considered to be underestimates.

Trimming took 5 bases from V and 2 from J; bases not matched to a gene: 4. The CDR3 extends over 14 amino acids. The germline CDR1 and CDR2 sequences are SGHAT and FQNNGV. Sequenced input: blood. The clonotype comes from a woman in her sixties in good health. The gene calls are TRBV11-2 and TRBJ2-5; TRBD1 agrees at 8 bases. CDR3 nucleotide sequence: TGTGCCAGCAGCAAGACAGGGGTGCAAGAGACCCAGTACTTC. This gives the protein CASSKTGVQETQYF. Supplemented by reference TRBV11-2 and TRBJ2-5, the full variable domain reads EAGVAQSPRYKIIEKRQSVAFWCNPISGHATLYWYQQILGQGPKLLIQFQNNGVVDDSQLPKDRFSAERLKGVDSTLKIQPAKLEDSAVYLCASSKTGVQETQYFGPGTRLLVL.